These 24 T cell receptor beta chains were all obtained from the same sample, sequenced in a study of technical replicates of blood from several donors. TCRdb keeps only in-frame clones here, not all; method: immunoSEQ multiplex PCR. The data hold approximately 15,000 clones, with approximately 80% observed a single time. Sequencing was performed on PBMCs. All receptors come from a human donor in good health.

The chain joins TRBV7-9 to TRBJ2-1; maybe TRBD2 (6 bases). V was cut by 6 bases and J by 4 bases, with 16 bases left in between. Germline CDR1 reads SEHNR; CDR2 reads FQNEAQ (reference sequence). The length of the CDR3 is 15 residues. For the CDR3, the DNA is TGTGCCAGCAGTCCCTGGGCTAGCGTTTACAATGAGCAGTTCTTC. It is translated as CASSPWASVYNEQFF.

The chain links TRBV15 to TRBJ2-5, with 9 bases fitting TRBD1. Trimming removed 1 base from V and 1 base from J; junction bases left unmatched: 4. Germline CDR1 and CDR2: LNHNV and YYDKDF (reference sequence). The CDR3 is 16 amino acids. The CDR3 DNA follows: TGTGCCACCAGCAGAGGTGGGGGACAGGGCCAAGAGACCCAGTACTTC. Translation: CATSRGGGQGQETQYF.

CDR3 bases: TGTGCCAGCAGCCCGGACAGGGGCCGGCGGCTTTTCTTT. It is translated as CASSPDRGRRLFF. The chain couples TRBV9 to TRBJ1-1, with 9 bases fitting TRBD1. CDR3 size: 13 residues. In germline, CDR1 is SGDLS, CDR2 YYNGEE. After removal of 4 bases from V and 13 bases from J, the junction contained 11 bases not matched to a gene.

V usage is TRBV10-3 and J usage is TRBJ2-3, with 10 nucleotides matching TRBD1. The J segment lost 4 bases and the V segment lost 4 bases, leaving 11 bases of the junction unmatched. CDR1 and CDR2 (germline): ENHRY, SYGVKD. This CDR3 has 17 residues. The CDR3 protein is CAISGSPGQGWSDTQYF. CDR3 nucleotides: TGTGCCATCAGTGGTTCTCCGGGACAGGGGTGGTCAGATACGCAGTATTTT.

The CDR3 DNA reads TGTGCCAGCAGCTCAGAACCCGGGACAAGTACCCTGGAAGCTTTCTTT. Residues: CASSSEPGTSTLEAFF. The rearrangement joins TRBV11-2 to TRBJ1-1; D is possibly TRBD1 (6 bases). The germline V and J ends were trimmed by 4 bases and 8 bases, with 23 bases remaining between them. The CDR3 sequence is 16 residues long. The germline V gene encodes CDR1 SGHAT and CDR2 FQNNGV.

This clone was counted a few times. The rearrangement links TRBV6-6 to TRBJ1-1; possible D gene TRBD1, 5 bases. The germline V and J ends were trimmed by 2 bases and 1 base, with 8 bases remaining between them. The CDR3 has 14 residues. Germline loops: CDR1 MNHNY, CDR2 SVGAGI (reference sequence). CDR3 loop: CASSYQTENTEAFF. As DNA, the CDR3 is TGTGCCAGCAGTTACCAGACAGAGAACACTGAAGCTTTCTTT.

The chain carries TRBV6-1 and TRBJ2-2, with a possible D match to TRBD2 (6 bases). Deletions cut 8 bases from V and 3 bases from J, with 7 bases between. This CDR3 spans 12 amino acids. Germline V gene sequence: CDR1 MNHNS, CDR2 SASEGT. The CDR3 coding sequence is TGTGCCAGCGGAGGGGACACCGGGGAGCTGTTTTTT. Protein: CASGGDTGELFF.

The chain carries TRBV9 and TRBJ2-2; 7 bases fit TRBD2. CDR3 size: 15 residues. The germline V gene has CDR1 SGDLS and CDR2 YYNGEE. Unmatched junction bases numbered 7, after V lost 1 base and J lost 7 bases. DNA of the CDR3: TGTGCCAGCAGCGTATTGGGAGGGACGAACGGGGAGCTGTTTTTT. Residues: CASSVLGGTNGELFF.

The chain uses TRBV25-1 and TRBJ1-1; 8 bases are shared with TRBD1. Unmatched junction bases numbered 6, after V lost 1 base and J lost 5 bases. CDR1 is MGHDK and CDR2 is SYGVNS in the germline V gene. CDR3 length: 15 residues. The CDR3 DNA follows: TGTGCCAGCAGTGAATTGCAGGGGGCGAGAACTGAAGCTTTCTTT. This translates into CASSELQGARTEAFF. The entire variable domain, with the rest obtained from reference TRBV25-1 and TRBJ1-1, is as follows: EADIYQTPRYLVIGTGKKITLECSQTMGHDKMYWYQQDPGMELHLIHYSYGVNSTEKGDLSSESTVSRIRTEHFPLTLESARPSHTSQYLCASSELQGARTEAFFGQGTRLTVV.

The CDR3 nucleotides are TGTGCCAGCAGCGTAGGGGTGGGAGCCACCTACGAGCAGTACTTC. Its protein is CASSVGVGATYEQYF. The chain joins TRBV9 to TRBJ2-7; D possibly corresponds to TRBD2 (5 bases). V was cut by 0 bases and J by 2 bases, with 12 bases left in between. This CDR3 spans 15 amino acids. CDR1 SGDLS and CDR2 YYNGEE come from the germline V gene.

The chain employs TRBV9 and TRBJ1-2, with a weak D call TRBD1 (6 bases). The CDR3 is made up of 15 amino acids. Germline values: CDR1 SGDLS, CDR2 YYNGEE. The V end lost 4 bases, the J end lost 4 bases, and 17 bases lay between the germline ends. This CDR3 is CASSPTTGFSYGYTF. CDR3 nucleotides: TGTGCCAGCAGCCCGACGACAGGTTTCTCCTATGGCTACACCTTC.

This clone occurred once. The rearrangement uses TRBV5-1 and TRBJ2-1; 11 bases match TRBD2. The V segment lost 6 bases and the J segment 4 bases; nucleotides outside the gene matches: 6. The CDR3 covers 15 residues. Germline V gene lookup returns CDR1 SGHRS and CDR2 YFSETQ. CDR3 nucleotide sequence: TGCGCCAGCAAGACTAGCGGGATGGGGTACAATGAGCAGTTCTTC. It encodes CASKTSGMGYNEQFF.

The chain carries TRBV2 and TRBJ2-1; 7 bases are a match to TRBD2. This CDR3 is 13 amino acids long. V lost 11 bases, J lost 4 bases, and 8 bases stayed unmatched. Germline V gene sequence: CDR1 SNHLY, CDR2 FYNNEI. In DNA form, the CDR3 reads TGTGCCGGAATGGTAGCGGGTTACAATGAGCAGTTCTTC. Amino acid sequence: CAGMVAGYNEQFF. The whole variable domain, filled in from reference TRBV2 and TRBJ2-1, reads EPEVTQTPSHQVTQMGQEVILRCVPISNHLYFYWYRQILGQKVEFLVSFYNNEISEKSEIFDDQFSVERPDGSNFTLKIRSTKLEDSAMYFCAGMVAGYNEQFFGPGTRLTVL.

The chain is built from TRBV18 and TRBJ1-4, with D possibly being TRBD1 (5 bases). V was trimmed by 6 bases and J by 6 bases, leaving 11 bases between them. The CDR3 contains 13 residues. Germline V gene lookup returns CDR1 KGHSH and CDR2 LQKENI. In DNA, the CDR3 is TGTGCCAGCTCGGTCAGGGAAGATGAAAAACTGTTTTTT. This encodes CASSVREDEKLFF.

This chain joins TRBV4-1 and TRBJ2-1; possible D gene TRBD2, 6 bases. V was cut by 0 bases and J by 2 bases, with 11 bases left in between. Germline V gene sequence: CDR1 MGHRA, CDR2 YSYEKL. This CDR3 is built from 16 residues. The CDR3: CASSQDKGGAYNEQFF. The CDR3 DNA reads as TGCGCCAGCAGCCAAGATAAGGGAGGCGCCTACAATGAGCAGTTCTTC.

The V and J genes are TRBV10-2 and TRBJ2-2; 11 nucleotides line up with TRBD1. With V trimmed by 6 bases and J by 8 bases, 2 bases remained unmatched. Looked up from germline, CDR1 is WSHSY and CDR2 is SAAADI. The CDR3 contains 13 residues. CDR3 residues: CASRDRGLGELFF. CDR3 bases: TGCGCCAGCAGGGACAGGGGGCTAGGGGAGCTGTTTTTT.

The gene calls are TRBV6-6 and TRBJ1-3; 9 nucleotides agree with TRBD1. Trimming cost V 3 bases and J 2 bases; bases outside gene matches: 5. This CDR3 spans 16 amino acids. CDR1 and CDR2 (germline): MNHNY, SVGAGI (reference sequence). The CDR3 DNA is TGTGCCAGCAGTTATTCGGGACAGGGAGCTGGAAACACCATATATTTT. Translated, it gives CASSYSGQGAGNTIYF.

The chain couples TRBV2 to TRBJ2-1; a possible D gene is TRBD1 (6 bases). The CDR3 runs 15 residues. The germline V gene encodes CDR1 SNHLY and CDR2 FYNNEI. Trimming shortened V by 5 bases and J by 1 base, and 12 bases separated the two germline ends. CDR3 residues: CASSYLDSSYNEQFF. CDR3 sequence (DNA): TGTGCCAGCAGTTATTTGGACAGTTCCTACAATGAGCAGTTCTTC. Combining the CDR3 with reference TRBV2 and TRBJ2-1 gives the whole variable domain EPEVTQTPSHQVTQMGQEVILRCVPISNHLYFYWYRQILGQKVEFLVSFYNNEISEKSEIFDDQFSVERPDGSNFTLKIRSTKLEDSAMYFCASSYLDSSYNEQFFGPGTRLTVL.

The chain joins TRBV28 to TRBJ2-6; possible D gene TRBD1, 6 bases. CDR3 length: 15 residues. Germline V gene data show CDR1 as MDHEN and CDR2 as SYDVKM. V lost 3 bases to trimming and J lost 3 bases, with 9 bases between them. The CDR3 reads CASSFPGDGANVLTF. The CDR3 DNA sequence: TGTGCCAGCAGTTTCCCAGGGGATGGGGCCAACGTCCTGACTTTC.

The CDR3 reads CASSPIERTSYNEQFF. CDR3 in DNA: TGTGCCAGCAGCCCCATCGAGAGGACTTCCTACAATGAGCAGTTCTTC. This chain joins TRBV7-2 and TRBJ2-1, with D tentatively TRBD2 (5 bases). The germline V and J ends were trimmed by 5 bases and 1 base, with 15 bases remaining between them. The length of the CDR3 is 16 residues. In germline, CDR1 is SGHTA, CDR2 FQGNSA.

This chain's CDR3 is CASSLGEGGPYEQYF. For the CDR3, the DNA is TGTGCCAGCAGTTTAGGGGAGGGGGGCCCCTACGAGCAGTACTTC. The rearrangement joins TRBV28 to TRBJ2-7; possibly TRBD2 for D (7 bases). Germline V gene sequence: CDR1 MDHEN, CDR2 SYDVKM. The ends were cut back, 2 bases at V and 2 bases at J, with 13 bases in the middle. The CDR3 loop spans 15 amino acids.

The chain couples TRBV6-6 to TRBJ1-2, with 8 bases that match TRBD1. Germline V lookup: CDR1 MNHNY, CDR2 SVGAGI (reference sequence). The CDR3 consists of 15 residues. The V and J ends lost 6 bases and 5 bases, in that order; junction bases with no gene match: 11. The CDR3 reads CASSPRTGRPYGYTF. For the CDR3, the DNA is TGTGCCAGCAGCCCCCGGACAGGGCGTCCTTATGGCTACACCTTC.

CDR3 amino acids: CASGASYTGLAGGRLYNEQFF. CDR3 nucleotide sequence: TGTGCTAGTGGTGCATCCTATACGGGACTAGCGGGAGGACGATTGTACAATGAGCAGTTCTTC. The chain combines TRBV12-5 with TRBJ2-1; the match to TRBD2 covers 15 bases. This CDR3 is built from 21 residues. Germline loops: CDR1 LGHNT, CDR2 FRNRAP. V trimming: 5 bases; J trimming: 4 bases; junction bases outside the gene matches: 18.

This clone has a handful of counts. The chain couples TRBV7-8 to TRBJ2-7; TRBD2 matches at 7 bases. Germline V CDR1 and CDR2: SGHVS, FQNEAQ. The CDR3 totals 14 residues. After removal of 5 bases from V and 0 bases from J, the junction contained 4 bases not matched to a gene. CDR3: CASSPRGSSYEQYF. DNA of the CDR3: TGTGCCAGCAGCCCTCGCGGGAGCTCCTACGAGCAGTACTTC.